One and the same sample provided the 20 T cell receptor beta chains below, sequenced in a study of blood T cells in healthy people across ages. PCR was performed a second time for about 7 to 12 cycles using a sample-barcoded 5' primer and a J-beta primer mix. TCRdb fed the 5' RACE reads into MiXCR, producing one record per CDR3 protein. The sample includes about 1.8 million distinct CDR3 sequences, about 50% seen only once; the top ten take roughly 2%. Sequenced: blood. The receptors were gathered from a middle-aged woman in good health.

This chain uses TRBV3-1 with TRBJ2-1, with a possible D match to TRBD1 (6 bases). From germline, CDR1 is LGHDT and CDR2 YNNKEL (reference sequence). The CDR3 length is 13 residues. Trimming took off 8 bases at V and 6 bases at J, with 14 bases between the two ends. CDR3 nucleotide sequence: TGTGCCAGCGAAGGTCAGGGGCTCAATGAGCAGTTCTTC. Its translation is CASEGQGLNEQFF.

This clonotype has more than one count but fewer than ten. V and J are TRBV12-3 or TRBV12-4 and TRBJ2-7, with 8 bases aligning to TRBD2. Unmatched junction bases numbered 11, after V lost 6 bases and J lost 4 bases. The CDR3 is 15 residues long. For the CDR3, the DNA is TGTGCCAGCAGGTCCTCGGGGGGGCGCGGTTACGAGCAGTACTTC. Translating gives CASRSSGGRGYEQYF.

To note about this clonotype: This may arise from a read error, as a much more abundant clone is one base away. The V gene is TRBV12-3 or TRBV12-4, the J gene TRBJ2-3, with 7 bases matching TRBD1. This CDR3 contains 15 residues. Here the CDR3 DNA reads TGTACCAGCAGGGAGACAGGGTTTAGCGCAGATACGCAGTATTTT. It specifies CTSRETGFSADTQYF.

The chain is built from TRBV28 and TRBJ2-1, with 7 bases that match TRBD2. V lost 8 bases, J lost 8 bases, and 12 bases stayed unmatched. There are 14 residues in the CDR3. CDR1 and CDR2 (germline): MDHEN, SYDVKM. The CDR3 DNA sequence: TGTGCCAGCCAGCGGGGTGGCCCCATGTATGAGCAGTTCTTC. Its protein is CASQRGGPMYEQFF.

Written as DNA, the CDR3 is TGCAGTGCTAGTTTGGCCATCGCGAGCTCTGGGGCCAACGTCCTGACTTTC. Amino acids: CSASLAIASSGANVLTF. The V and J genes are TRBV20-1 and TRBJ2-6; D is undetermined. The V end was cut by 3 bases, the J end by 0 bases, with 15 bases between. Germline values: CDR1 DFQATT, CDR2 SNEGSKA (reference sequence). The CDR3 runs to 17 residues.

This clonotype was counted only a few times. The V gene is TRBV7-2, the J gene TRBJ1-2, with D perhaps TRBD1 (5 bases). This CDR3 contains 14 residues. Germline V gene lookup returns CDR1 SGHTA and CDR2 FQGNSA. The V and J ends lost 4 bases and 3 bases respectively, with 12 bases between them. Here the CDR3 reads CASSYEEGYYGYTF. The CDR3 region has the DNA TGTGCCAGCAGCTATGAGGAGGGGTACTATGGCTACACCTTC.

This clonotype was observed a handful of times. The rearrangement links TRBV6-6 to TRBJ2-5, with a weak D call TRBD1 (6 bases). The germline V gene encodes CDR1 MNHNY and CDR2 SVGAGI (reference sequence). The CDR3 is made up of 16 amino acids. V dropped 6 bases and J dropped 4 bases, with 21 bases sitting between them. The DNA for the CDR3 is TGTGCCAGCAGCAGACGGGACACTACTCGGCGAGAGACCCAGTACTTC. This translates into CASSRRDTTRRETQYF.

This clonotype came up a few times. This chain connects TRBV7-2 to TRBJ2-6; a weak D match, TRBD1 (6 bases). Trimming removed 1 base at V and 1 base at J, with 14 bases between. Germline V lookup: CDR1 SGHTA, CDR2 FQGNSA. The CDR3 is 18 residues long. This CDR3 is CASSLERGSHSGANVLTF. The CDR3 DNA is TGTGCCAGCAGCTTAGAGAGGGGGAGCCATTCTGGGGCCAACGTCCTGACTTTC.

About this clonotype: A much larger clone differs from this one at a single base, so this may be a read error. The chain couples TRBV7-2 to TRBJ2-1; D may be TRBD2 (6 bases). In germline, CDR1 is SGHTA, CDR2 FQGNSA. This CDR3 has 15 amino acids. The CDR3 loop reads CASRLSGQAHNEHFF. The CDR3 DNA reads as TGTGCCAGCCGGCTAAGCGGGCAGGCCCACAATGAGCATTTCTTC. Full variable domain (remainder filled in from reference TRBV7-2 and TRBJ2-1): GAGVSQSPSNKVTEKGKDVELRCDPISGHTALYWYRQSLGQGLEFLIYFQGNSAPDKSGLPSDRFSAERTGGSVSTLTIQRTQQEDSAVYLCASRLSGQAHNEHFFGPGTRLTVL.

This chain joins TRBV7-2 and TRBJ2-3; TRBD2 aligns across 10 bases. V shed 4 bases, J shed 2 bases, and the junction held 6 bases outside the gene matches. The CDR3 has 16 residues. Germline values: CDR1 SGHTA, CDR2 FQGNSA. This chain's CDR3 is CASSSLAGAHTDTQYF. The DNA for the CDR3 is TGTGCCAGCAGCTCCCTAGCGGGGGCCCACACAGATACGCAGTATTTT. The variable domain in full, with the rest retrieved from reference TRBV7-2 and TRBJ2-3, is GAGVSQSPSNKVTEKGKDVELRCDPISGHTALYWYRQSLGQGLEFLIYFQGNSAPDKSGLPSDRFSAERTGGSVSTLTIQRTQQEDSAVYLCASSSLAGAHTDTQYFGPGTRLTVL.

V usage is TRBV20-1 and J usage is TRBJ1-2, with a possible D match to TRBD1 (6 bases). Trimming pared 6 bases from V and 7 bases from J, leaving 33 bases between. Germline V lookup: CDR1 DFQATT, CDR2 SNEGSKA (reference sequence). The CDR3 contains 18 residues. In nucleotides, the CDR3 is TGCAGTGCCTCCGGTGGGCAGGGGTTTAGGGTTGGATCAACTGGCTACACCTTC. It encodes CSASGGQGFRVGSTGYTF.

The chain has TRBV7-9 and TRBJ2-1, with D perhaps TRBD1 (6 bases). The germline V gene has CDR1 SEHNR and CDR2 FQNEAQ (reference sequence). The V and J ends lost 5 bases and 5 bases respectively, with 19 bases between them. CDR3 length equals 16 residues. The CDR3 coding sequence is TGTGCCAGCAGCACAGGGACAAGGCCTATACACAATGAGCAGTTCTTC. Protein product: CASSTGTRPIHNEQFF.

The table lists this clonotype with a few counts. The chain links TRBV4-2 to TRBJ2-3; 7 positions agree with TRBD2. Losses at the gene ends were 1 base for V and 7 bases for J; bases not matched to a gene: 23. Germline CDR1 reads LGHNA; CDR2 reads YNFKEQ. This CDR3 is built from 20 residues. As DNA, the CDR3 is TGTGCCAGCAGCCAAGGGGACGGGCGGGTCGGGGGGACCCACGGGAATACGCAGTATTTT. Its translation: CASSQGDGRVGGTHGNTQYF.

The chain has TRBV4-1 and TRBJ2-5; 9 bases map to TRBD2. CDR1 is MGHRA and CDR2 is YSYEKL in the germline V gene. Trimming removed 4 bases from V and 7 bases from J; junction bases left unmatched: 19. CDR3 size: 18 residues. The CDR3 DNA sequence: TGCGCCAGCAGCCGCCGGTTTACTAGCGGGTTTGGTCCGGGGACCCAGTACTTC. This encodes CASSRRFTSGFGPGTQYF.

This clonotype was seen just once. The chain carries TRBV20-1 and TRBJ1-1, with D uncertain. CDR3 length equals 12 residues. V dropped 8 bases and J dropped 9 bases, with 19 bases sitting between them. Germline V CDR1 and CDR2: DFQATT, SNEGSKA (reference sequence). In DNA, the CDR3 is TGCAGTAGTCTGTCGAGGGCGCCAAAAGCTTTCTTT. It encodes CSSLSRAPKAFF.

This clonotype appeared a single time. The chain has TRBV25-1 and TRBJ2-1; 11 positions match TRBD2. CDR3 length: 18 residues. CDR1 and CDR2 (germline): MGHDK, SYGVNS. Trimming at V came to 4 bases and at J to 9 bases, leaving 17 bases not matched to a gene. DNA of the CDR3: TGTGCCAGCAGTGCAAGTATGGGTCTAGCGGGGGGCCAGGGTGAGCAGTTCTTC. It translates to CASSASMGLAGGQGEQFF.

The chain joins TRBV28 to TRBJ2-3; D is uncertain. The CDR3 spans 13 residues. The germline gives CDR1 MDHEN, CDR2 SYDVKM. The germline V and J ends were trimmed by 6 bases and 4 bases, with 11 bases remaining between them. As DNA, the CDR3 is TGTGCCAGCAGCGATAGGACCCCAGATACGCAGTATTTT. It is translated as CASSDRTPDTQYF.

The CDR3 coding sequence is TGTGCCATCAGCAGGGACACATACAATGAGCAGTTCTTC. As protein: CAISRDTYNEQFF. The V gene is TRBV10-3, the J gene TRBJ2-1, with D possibly matching TRBD1 (6 bases). V was clipped by 6 bases and J by 4 bases, with 10 bases between them. Germline CDR1 is ENHRY and CDR2 is SYGVKD. The CDR3 totals 13 residues.

This clonotype occurred a few times. The chain uses TRBV15 and TRBJ2-1; D unresolved. CDR3 length: 14 residues. Germline CDR1 is LNHNV and CDR2 is YYDKDF (reference sequence). Trimming left V 0 bases short and J 5 bases short, with 8 bases between. CDR3 in amino acids: CATSRDLWDNEQFF. CDR3 DNA sequence: TGTGCCACCAGCAGAGATCTGTGGGACAATGAGCAGTTCTTC.

This chain links TRBV13 with TRBJ2-5; TRBD1 might be the D (5 bases). CDR1 is PRHDT and CDR2 is FYEKMQ in the germline V gene (reference sequence). There are 14 residues in the CDR3. V gave up 4 bases and J gave up 2 bases, with 11 bases separating them. The CDR3 sequence: CASSYGHVQETQYF. CDR3 coding DNA: TGTGCCAGCAGCTACGGACACGTACAAGAGACCCAGTACTTC.